This T cell receptor (beta chain) emerged from a study of identical twins. Study outcomes and limitations: A cross-sectional statistical analysis, not follow-up of the same donors, supported the conclusions.

A remark on this clonotype: The antigen remains undetermined.

Germline V gene data show CDR1 as SQVTM and CDR2 as ANQGSEA. The CDR3 has 15 residues. Trimming at V came to 6 bases and at J to 3 bases, leaving 14 bases not matched to a gene. TCRdb recomputed calls from the 5' RACE reads with MiXCR, one row per CDR3 protein. Of roughly 690,000 distinct CDR3 sequences in the sample, approximately 22% were seen once. In addition, the sample was reused for a study of T cells expressing NK-cell markers.

The chain couples TRBV29-1 to TRBJ2-7; the match to TRBD1 covers 7 bases. The sequencing sample was made of PBMCs. The TCR was taken from a woman between 18 and 29 years old in good health. The CDR3 nucleotides are TGCAGCGTCCTCGGGTTGACAGGGACAGACTACGAGCAGTACTTC. It is translated as CSVLGLTGTDYEQYF.